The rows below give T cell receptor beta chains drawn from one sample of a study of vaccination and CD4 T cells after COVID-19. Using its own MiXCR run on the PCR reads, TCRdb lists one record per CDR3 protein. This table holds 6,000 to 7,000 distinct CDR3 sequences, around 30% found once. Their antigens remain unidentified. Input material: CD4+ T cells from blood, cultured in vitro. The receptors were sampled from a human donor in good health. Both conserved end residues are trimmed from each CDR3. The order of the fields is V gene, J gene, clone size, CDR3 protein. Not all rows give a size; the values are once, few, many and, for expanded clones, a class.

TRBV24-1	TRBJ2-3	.	ATSDPITWTQY
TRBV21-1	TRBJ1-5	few	ASSIPGRGNINQPQH
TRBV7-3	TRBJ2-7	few	ASSRGGVDEQY
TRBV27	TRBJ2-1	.	AYPRSNEQF
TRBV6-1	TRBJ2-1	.	ASRLAGANDEQF
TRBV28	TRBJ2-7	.	ASRGPVESGSWRDEQY
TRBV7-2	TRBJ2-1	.	ASSPMGRSRNEQF
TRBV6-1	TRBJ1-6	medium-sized	ASRENSPLH
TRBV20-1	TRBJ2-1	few	SAREGPYNEQF
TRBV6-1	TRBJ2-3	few	ARGVFQNHRTDTQY
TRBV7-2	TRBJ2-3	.	ASSPGLAGFADTQY
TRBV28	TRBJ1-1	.	ASSSPGGGIVEAF
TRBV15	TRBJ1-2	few	ATSREGVGGIYGYT
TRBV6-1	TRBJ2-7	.	ASSPGAGSSYEQY
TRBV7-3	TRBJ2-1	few	ASSLRSLPASYNEQF
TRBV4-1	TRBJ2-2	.	ASSSRGTANTGELF
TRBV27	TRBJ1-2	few	ASSLSWQNNYGYT
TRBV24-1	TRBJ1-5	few	ATSDPGPSSPQH
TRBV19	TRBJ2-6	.	ATMAWGLGPGANVLT
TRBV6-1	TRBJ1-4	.	ASGRQGSGLF
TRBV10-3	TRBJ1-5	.	AISLGVGQPQH
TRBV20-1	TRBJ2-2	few	SARDQGSGSANTGELF
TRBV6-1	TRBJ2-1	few	ASGRLAGEQF
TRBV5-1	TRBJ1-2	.	ASSPEGTGRVSYGYT
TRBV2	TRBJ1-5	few	ASRAGGPSNQPQH
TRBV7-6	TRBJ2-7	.	ASSLGAGGRAVYEQY
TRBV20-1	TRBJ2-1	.	STFEGLAGGYNEQF
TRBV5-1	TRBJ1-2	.	ASSPGIYGYT
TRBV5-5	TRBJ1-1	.	ASSLSDMNTEAF
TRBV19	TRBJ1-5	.	ASSIQSGYQPQH
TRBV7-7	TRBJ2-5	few	ASSTTGTWKETQY
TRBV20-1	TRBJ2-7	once	SAYDYRRYEQY
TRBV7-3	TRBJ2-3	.	ASSLVPLDTQY
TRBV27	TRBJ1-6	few	ASSLNFNSPLH
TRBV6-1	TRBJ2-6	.	ASVATGLNSGANVLT
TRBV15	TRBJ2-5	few	ATSSLRGMGEQETQY
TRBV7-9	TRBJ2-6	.	ASSLARSSGANVLT
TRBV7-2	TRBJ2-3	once	ASSPYTDTQY
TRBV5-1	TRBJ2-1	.	ASLFTGGEDNEQF
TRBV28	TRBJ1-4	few	ASSPAAREKLF
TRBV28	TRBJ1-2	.	ASRVRLGGYT
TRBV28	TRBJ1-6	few	ASSLGQGVTYNSPLH
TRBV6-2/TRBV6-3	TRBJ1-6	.	ASNQPNSPLH
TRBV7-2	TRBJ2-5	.	ASSLVRGQGPQY
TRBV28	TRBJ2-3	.	ASLLGGGTASTDTQY
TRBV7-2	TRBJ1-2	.	ASSPDNYGYT
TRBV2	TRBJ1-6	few	ASSMGAGSPLH
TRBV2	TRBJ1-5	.	ASSVNGPRSNQPQH
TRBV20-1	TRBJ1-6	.	SVSPWAVGNSPLH
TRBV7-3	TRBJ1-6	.	ASSLSGGNNSPLH
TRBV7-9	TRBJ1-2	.	ASRAGSAYGYT
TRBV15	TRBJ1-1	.	ATSTPGTGVPEAF
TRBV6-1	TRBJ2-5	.	ASASFSGPQETQY